The TCR beta chain described here comes from a study of blood T cell repertoires in COVID-19. Across the whole study: T cells, B-cell-depleted T cells, or PBMCs supplied cDNA or gDNA.

The table came from immunoSEQ multiplex PCR; TCRdb's copy has only in-frame clones and leaves some out. Here the sample spans 200,000 to 250,000 clones, around 80% being singletons. V gave up 2 bases and J gave up 1 base; unmatched junction bases: 1. Germline V lookup: CDR1 LGHNA, CDR2 YNFKEQ. The CDR3 sequence is 16 residues long. The receptor was isolated from a man aged 60 to 69 who had recovered from COVID-19. Sequencing input: PBMCs or T cells enriched from blood (not recorded which). V and J are TRBV4-2 and TRBJ2-3, with 12 bases matching TRBD2. The CDR3 reads CASSQRLAGGTDTQYF. The CDR3 coding sequence is TGTGCCAGCAGCCAACGACTAGCGGGGGGCACAGATACGCAGTATTTT.